This passage covers 19 T cell receptor beta chains from one sample sequenced in a study of cytomegalovirus exposure and HLA in healthy donors. Both 60 Vbeta primers and 13 Jbeta primers went into the PCR. Sequencing used immunoSEQ multiplex PCR; TCRdb keeps in-frame clones, though not all of them. This sample's clone table lists approximately 110,000 clones. The sample comprised PBMCs. These TCRs come from a man in his forties or fifties in good health and CMV-seronegative.

The chain carries TRBV10-2 and TRBJ1-3; no firm D call. Germline-derived CDR1 and CDR2 are WSHSY and SAAADI. The CDR3 consists of 15 residues. The ends were cut back, 0 bases at V and 0 bases at J, with 6 bases in the middle. The CDR3 is CASSESGTSGNTIYF. The CDR3 coding sequence is TGCGCCAGCAGTGAGTCGGGCACCTCTGGAAACACCATATATTTT.

The chain recombines TRBV5-4 with TRBJ2-7; a possible D gene is TRBD1 (6 bases). Trimming pared 3 bases from V and 6 bases from J, leaving 13 bases between. CDR1 and CDR2 from the germline V gene are SGHNT and YYREEE (reference sequence). The CDR3 is 13 residues long. The CDR3 sequence: CASSSDSVGEQYF. The CDR3 DNA reads as TGTGCCAGCAGCTCGGACAGTGTGGGCGAGCAGTACTTC.

The rearrangement links TRBV2 to TRBJ2-7, with D perhaps matching TRBD2 (5 bases). Trimming cost V 7 bases and J 6 bases, with 13 bases left between them. Germline V gives CDR1 SNHLY, CDR2 FYNNEI. This CDR3 region has 12 residues. The chain's CDR3 is CASNGELSEQYF. The CDR3 DNA sequence: TGTGCCAGCAACGGGGAGCTGAGCGAGCAGTACTTC. The entire variable domain, with the rest obtained from reference TRBV2 and TRBJ2-7, is as follows: EPEVTQTPSHQVTQMGQEVILRCVPISNHLYFYWYRQILGQKVEFLVSFYNNEISEKSEIFDDQFSVERPDGSNFTLKIRSTKLEDSAMYFCASNGELSEQYFGPGTRLTVT.

Remarks on this clone: One junction end does not reproduce the germline sequence, and a read error may be involved. This rearrangement joins TRBV20-1 to TRBJ1-1; D is uncertain. Germline CDR1 DFQATT, CDR2 SNEGSKA (reference sequence). The CDR3 spans 11 residues. The CDR3 nucleotides read TGCAGTGCTAGAGTAGCGGCCCGGGAGGTCTTT. Translating it yields CSARVAAREVF.

Here the CDR3 DNA reads TGTGCCAGTAGTCCCCGGACTAGCGGGGGTGAGCAGTACTTC. It specifies CASSPRTSGGEQYF. The V gene is TRBV19, the J gene TRBJ2-7; 13 positions match TRBD2. In germline, CDR1 is LNHDA, CDR2 SQIVND (reference sequence). Trimming took 5 bases from V and 7 from J; bases not matched to a gene: 5. There are 14 residues in the CDR3.

The V gene is TRBV11-2, the J gene TRBJ2-5; TRBD1 matches 10 bases. Germline-derived CDR1 and CDR2 are SGHAT and FQNNGV. After removal of 5 bases from V and 5 bases from J, the junction contained 14 bases not matched to a gene. CDR3 length equals 17 residues. CDR3 protein: CASSPPPGDRGYETQYF. In DNA form, the CDR3 reads TGTGCCAGCAGCCCCCCCCCGGGGGACAGGGGTTACGAGACCCAGTACTTC.

The chain combines TRBV2 with TRBJ1-1, with D possibly matching TRBD1 (5 bases). The CDR3 sequence is 14 residues long. V lost 5 bases, J lost 2 bases, and 12 bases lay in between. Germline assignment: CDR1 SNHLY and CDR2 FYNNEI. The CDR3 here is CASSQYQGNTEAFF. The CDR3 DNA reads TGTGCCAGCAGTCAATACCAGGGTAACACTGAAGCTTTCTTT. Full variable domain (missing parts from reference TRBV2 and TRBJ1-1): EPEVTQTPSHQVTQMGQEVILRCVPISNHLYFYWYRQILGQKVEFLVSFYNNEISEKSEIFDDQFSVERPDGSNFTLKIRSTKLEDSAMYFCASSQYQGNTEAFFGQGTRLTVV.

The gene calls are TRBV4-3 and TRBJ2-3; no clear D. This CDR3 spans 14 amino acids. CDR1 and CDR2 (germline): LGHNA, YSLEER. V dropped 0 bases and J dropped 2 bases, with 6 bases sitting between them. The CDR3 region is CASSQDRFTDTQYF. The CDR3 DNA sequence: TGCGCCAGCAGCCAAGATCGGTTCACAGATACGCAGTATTTT.

The V and J genes are TRBV5-6 and TRBJ2-1, with D perhaps TRBD2 (5 bases). The CDR3 covers 15 residues. V was pared by 4 bases and J by 3 bases, with 14 bases between. In germline, CDR1 is SGHDT, CDR2 YYEEEE. The CDR3 DNA is TGTGCCAGCAGCACCCGAGAGGGAGACTACAATGAGCAGTTCTTC. Protein product: CASSTREGDYNEQFF.

V gene TRBV18 combines with J gene TRBJ2-7, with 9 bases that match TRBD1. Germline V gene lookup returns CDR1 KGHSH and CDR2 LQKENI. The CDR3 sequence is 16 residues long. The trim removed 1 base at V and 1 base at J, leaving 5 bases unmatched. CDR3: CASSPRGTGTSYEQYF. The CDR3, as DNA: TGTGCCAGCTCACCACGTGGGACAGGGACTTCCTACGAGCAGTACTTC.

This rearrangement joins TRBV2 to TRBJ2-1; TRBD2 is a possible D gene (7 bases). Looked up from germline, CDR1 is SNHLY and CDR2 is FYNNEI. The CDR3 consists of 15 residues. Trimming left V 8 bases short and J 4 bases short, with 18 bases between. The CDR3 region has the DNA TGTGCCAGCGGCGGGGGTGGACAGTCGTACAATGAGCAGTTCTTC. It is translated as CASGGGGQSYNEQFF.

The chain has TRBV5-1 and TRBJ2-7; 7 positions match TRBD1. This CDR3 region has 15 residues. The V gene end was trimmed by 0 bases and the J gene end by 4 bases; junction bases not matched to a gene: 7. Germline V gene data show CDR1 as SGHRS and CDR2 as YFSETQ. The CDR3 is CASSLAGTEIYEQYF. As DNA, the CDR3 is TGCGCCAGCAGCTTGGCCGGGACAGAAATTTACGAGCAGTACTTC.

The J gene is TRBJ2-6, the V gene TRBV19; TRBD1 aligns across 7 bases. The CDR3 totals 18 residues. From germline, CDR1 is LNHDA and CDR2 SQIVND (reference sequence). Trimming cost V 5 bases and J 0 bases; bases outside gene matches: 10. CDR3 sequence: CASSESGTEPSGANVLTF. CDR3 nucleotides: TGTGCCAGTAGTGAGTCTGGGACAGAACCCTCTGGGGCCAACGTCCTGACTTTC.

CDR3 in amino acids: CASSFGDSYEQYF. DNA for the CDR3: TGTGCCAGCAGCTTCGGAGACTCCTACGAGCAGTACTTC. This chain joins TRBV7-9 and TRBJ2-7; no firm D call. The CDR3 extends over 13 amino acids. CDR1 and CDR2 (germline): SEHNR, FQNEAQ (reference sequence). The ends were cut back, 3 bases at V and 0 bases at J, with 6 bases in the middle. Supplemented by reference TRBV7-9 and TRBJ2-7, the full variable domain reads DTGVSQNPRHKITKRGQNVTFRCDPISEHNRLYWYRQTLGQGPEFLTYFQNEAQLEKSRLLSDRFSAERPKGSFSTLEIQRTEQGDSAMYLCASSFGDSYEQYFGPGTRLTVT.

The V and J genes are TRBV9 and TRBJ2-7, with a possible D match to TRBD2 (6 bases). With 4 bases removed from V and 2 bases from J, the gap between germline ends came to 22 bases. The V gene's germline CDR1 is SGDLS and CDR2 YYNGEE. This CDR3 is 17 amino acids long. CDR3 region: CASSKGVGTSLTYEQYF. The DNA of the CDR3 is TGTGCCAGCAGCAAAGGGGTGGGTACTAGCCTTACCTACGAGCAGTACTTC.

The CDR3 DNA reads as TGTGCCAGCAGCTCGGCGGGGGGTGGGCACACCGGGGAGCTGTTTTTT. Its translation is CASSSAGGGHTGELFF. The chain is built from TRBV7-8 and TRBJ2-2, with 8 bases lining up with TRBD2. The CDR3 contains 16 residues. The ends lost 4 bases at V and 3 bases at J; junction bases unmatched: 7. CDR1 SGHVS and CDR2 FQNEAQ come from the germline V gene. Looking up the rest from reference TRBV7-8 and TRBJ2-2 gives the full variable domain: GAGVSQSPRYKVAKRGQDVALRCDPISGHVSLFWYQQALGQGPEFLTYFQNEAQLDKSGLPSDRFFAERPEGSVSTLKIQRTQQEDSAVYLCASSSAGGGHTGELFFGEGSRLTVL.

The chain employs TRBV29-1 and TRBJ2-5, with a weak D call TRBD1 (5 bases). Trimming cost V 4 bases and J 5 bases, with 8 bases left between them. Germline V gene sequence: CDR1 SQVTM, CDR2 ANQGSEA. The CDR3 runs 11 residues. The CDR3 sequence: CSVAGPETQYF. CDR3 sequence (DNA): TGCAGCGTTGCAGGGCCGGAGACCCAGTACTTC. The full variable domain, rest sourced from reference TRBV29-1 and TRBJ2-5, is SAVISQKPSRDICQRGTSLTIQCQVDSQVTMMFWYRQQPGQSLTLIATANQGSEATYESGFVIDKFPISRPNLTFSTLTVSNMSPEDSSIYLCSVAGPETQYFGPGTRLLVL.

The chain recombines TRBV9 with TRBJ1-2; D remains unclear. CDR1 is SGDLS, CDR2 YYNGEE, per germline. The CDR3 has 14 residues. V lost 0 bases to trimming and J lost 5 bases, with 11 bases between them. CDR3 DNA: TGTGCCAGCAGCGTAGATTTTAGAGGATATGGCTACACCTTC. This sequence encodes CASSVDFRGYGYTF.

The chain couples TRBV11-3 to TRBJ2-7; TRBD1 might be the D (6 bases). The CDR3 length is 14 residues. CDR1 and CDR2 (germline): SGHNT, YENEEA. Trimming removed 3 bases from V and 1 base from J, with 10 bases in between. CDR3 bases: TGTGCCAGCAGCTTCAGGGACAAATCCTACGAGCAGTACTTC. Translated: CASSFRDKSYEQYF.